The entry that follows covers one T cell receptor (beta chain) sequence. Original processing notes: Estimates of nucleated cell counts were drawn from the amplification of reference gene primers. The table came from immunoSEQ multiplex PCR; TCRdb's copy has only in-frame clones and leaves some out. V, J and clone size are taken as reported in that table, and D and trimming were inferred from the DNA itself. The sample lists more than 110,000 clones, roughly 90% occurring once. CDR1 is SGHNT, CDR2 YYREEE, per germline (reference sequence). This CDR3 is built from 16 residues. The ends lost 3 bases at V and 4 bases at J; junction bases unmatched: 8. This sample stems from a study of blood T cell repertoires in COVID-19. Study at large: Sites across the United States, Italy and Spain contributed samples from acute and convalescent COVID-19.

Sequencing input: PBMCs or T cells enriched from blood (not recorded which). The V call is TRBV5-4, the J call TRBJ2-5; TRBD1 matches at 11 bases. The origin of this receptor is a man in his fifties who had recovered from COVID-19. The CDR3 loop is CASSSLDRGQGETQYF. CDR3 coding DNA: TGTGCCAGCAGCTCATTGGACAGGGGGCAGGGAGAGACCCAGTACTTC.